The 18 T cell receptor beta chains below come from one sample, sequenced in a study of graft-versus-host responses after intestinal transplantation. Repertoires were generated with immunoSEQ multiplex PCR, while TCRdb's copy carries only in-frame clones and drops some. Among under 20,000 clones, about 89% were seen once, and the ten largest hold approximately 49%. The sample consisted of bone marrow, taken around 130 days after transplant. The receptors stem from a human patient who received an intestinal transplant, so some T cells may come from the graft donor.

V usage is TRBV2 and J usage is TRBJ2-7; 7 nucleotides align to TRBD2. This CDR3 spans 13 amino acids. Germline V CDR1 and CDR2: SNHLY, FYNNEI. The V and J ends lost 6 bases and 2 bases, in that order; junction bases with no gene match: 4. This CDR3 is CASRLAETYEQYF. The DNA for the CDR3 is TGTGCCAGCAGGCTAGCGGAAACCTACGAGCAGTACTTC.

This chain uses TRBV11-3 with TRBJ2-1; maybe TRBD2 (6 bases). The V gene lost 0 bases and the J gene lost 2 bases, with 8 bases spanning the gap. The CDR3 contains 15 residues. Germline CDR1 SGHNT, CDR2 YENEEA. CDR3 DNA: TGTGCCAGCAGCTTAGAGGAGGGCCCCTACAATGAGCAGTTCTTC. Residues: CASSLEEGPYNEQFF.

CDR3 loop: CASSEAGEAYNSPLHF. For the CDR3, the DNA is TGTGCCAGCAGTGAAGCCGGGGAGGCCTATAATTCACCCCTCCACTTT. The V gene is TRBV25-1, the J gene TRBJ1-6; no firm D call. The CDR3 has 16 residues. V was trimmed by 2 bases and J by 2 bases, leaving 10 bases between them. Germline CDR1 MGHDK, CDR2 SYGVNS. Filled out from reference TRBV25-1 and TRBJ1-6, the complete variable domain reads EADIYQTPRYLVIGTGKKITLECSQTMGHDKMYWYQQDPGMELHLIHYSYGVNSTEKGDLSSESTVSRIRTEHFPLTLESARPSHTSQYLCASSEAGEAYNSPLHFGNGTRLTVT.

The chain carries TRBV19 and TRBJ1-3, with TRBD1 matching over 8 bases. CDR1 is LNHDA and CDR2 is SQIVND in the germline V gene (reference sequence). The V segment lost 5 bases and the J segment 2 bases; nucleotides outside the gene matches: 8. The CDR3 is 16 amino acids. CDR3 region: CASSRFGQGTGNTIYF. DNA for the CDR3: TGTGCCAGTAGTCGGTTCGGACAGGGAACTGGAAACACCATATATTTT. Drawing the rest from reference TRBV19 and TRBJ1-3, the complete variable domain is DGGITQSPKYLFRKEGQNVTLSCEQNLNHDAMYWYRQDPGQGLRLIYYSQIVNDFQKGDIAEGYSVSREKKESFPLTVTSAQKNPTAFYLCASSRFGQGTGNTIYFGEGSWLTVV.

CDR3 amino acids: CASRAGAGSANYGYTF. The CDR3, as DNA: TGTGCCAGCAGGGCCGGGGCGGGTTCAGCTAACTATGGCTACACCTTC. This chain connects TRBV2 to TRBJ1-2; TRBD1 is a possible D gene (5 bases). Germline-derived CDR1 and CDR2 are SNHLY and FYNNEI. V lost 6 bases and J 0 bases, leaving 17 bases between the germline ends. The CDR3 spans 16 residues.

The gene calls are TRBV30 and TRBJ2-5, with 7 bases aligning to TRBD1. Trimming took 2 bases from V and 2 from J; bases not matched to a gene: 5. This CDR3 has 14 residues. Germline V gives CDR1 GTSNPN, CDR2 SVGIG (reference sequence). The CDR3 loop reads CAWSPGDRQETQYF. CDR3 DNA sequence: TGTGCCTGGAGTCCCGGGGACAGACAAGAGACCCAGTACTTC.

The chain employs TRBV5-1 and TRBJ1-1; the D gene is possibly TRBD1 (6 bases). Germline CDR1 reads SGHRS; CDR2 reads YFSETQ. V lost 4 bases and J lost 8, with 9 bases in between. The CDR3 is made up of 11 amino acids. The CDR3 protein is CASSGGTEAFF. CDR3 DNA sequence: TGCGCCAGCAGCGGAGGGACAGAAGCTTTCTTT.

The chain uses TRBV9 and TRBJ2-7; no firm D call. The CDR3 is made up of 14 amino acids. Trimming pared 4 bases from V and 0 bases from J, leaving 11 bases between. The germline V gene encodes CDR1 SGDLS and CDR2 YYNGEE. The CDR3 bases are TGTGCCAGCAGCCCCGGAAAAGGCTCCTACGAGCAGTACTTC. Amino acid sequence: CASSPGKGSYEQYF.

The gene calls are TRBV19 and TRBJ2-7; D may be TRBD1 (6 bases). Germline values: CDR1 LNHDA, CDR2 SQIVND (reference sequence). Trimming pared 3 bases from V and 3 bases from J, leaving 12 bases between. The CDR3 length is 14 residues. This CDR3 reads CASSIISGDYEQYF. CDR3 coding DNA: TGTGCCAGTAGTATTATTTCAGGGGACTACGAGCAGTACTTC.

The chain couples TRBV13 to TRBJ2-1; D possibly corresponds to TRBD2 (6 bases). This CDR3 comprises 14 residues. The V end was cut by 5 bases, the J end by 4 bases, with 12 bases between. Germline CDR1 reads PRHDT; CDR2 reads FYEKMQ (reference sequence). The CDR3 region is CASSPPRGYNEQFF. Written as DNA, the CDR3 is TGTGCCAGCAGCCCCCCCCGGGGGTACAATGAGCAGTTCTTC.

V usage is TRBV5-8 and J usage is TRBJ2-4, with D unresolved. Germline V gives CDR1 SGHTS, CDR2 YDEGEE. The germline V and J ends were trimmed by 0 bases and 4 bases, with 11 bases remaining between them. The CDR3 spans 15 residues. As DNA, the CDR3 is TGTGCCAGCAGCTTGGGTCCGATTAAAAAAAACATTCAGTACTTC. Amino acid sequence: CASSLGPIKKNIQYF.

This chain uses TRBV19 with TRBJ1-1; 9 nucleotides line up with TRBD1. With V trimmed by 8 bases and J by 8 bases, 12 bases remained unmatched. The CDR3 has 14 amino acids. Germline CDR1 and CDR2: LNHDA and SQIVND (reference sequence). CDR3 DNA: TGTGCCAGTTTGGACCGGACAGGGGAGGAAGAAGCTTTCTTT. As protein: CASLDRTGEEEAFF. Complete variable domain (other parts from reference TRBV19 and TRBJ1-1): DGGITQSPKYLFRKEGQNVTLSCEQNLNHDAMYWYRQDPGQGLRLIYYSQIVNDFQKGDIAEGYSVSREKKESFPLTVTSAQKNPTAFYLCASLDRTGEEEAFFGQGTRLTVV.

This chain connects TRBV7-6 to TRBJ2-1; 10 bases fit TRBD1. CDR3 size: 14 residues. Germline loops: CDR1 SGHVS, CDR2 FNYEAQ. V lost 1 base, J lost 8 bases, and 2 bases stayed unmatched. CDR3 protein: CASSLGTGGYEQFF. Written as DNA, the CDR3 is TGTGCCAGCAGCTTAGGGACAGGGGGATATGAGCAGTTCTTC.

The rearrangement uses TRBV6-5 and TRBJ2-3; possible D gene TRBD1, 6 bases. This CDR3 has 12 amino acids. V lost 2 bases, J lost 7 bases, and 7 bases lay in between. CDR1 MNHEY and CDR2 SVGAGI come from the germline V gene. CDR3 in DNA: TGTGCCAGCAGTTACGGACAGAATACGCAGTATTTT. This sequence encodes CASSYGQNTQYF.

This chain joins TRBV9 and TRBJ1-2; D is perhaps TRBD1 (6 bases). Germline V lookup: CDR1 SGDLS, CDR2 YYNGEE. Trimming pared 4 bases from V and 2 bases from J, leaving 12 bases between. This CDR3 contains 14 residues. The CDR3 is CASSPTDRNYGYTF. In nucleotides, the CDR3 is TGTGCCAGCAGCCCGACGGACAGAAACTATGGCTACACCTTC.

This clone was seen only a few times. The CDR3 DNA reads as TGCGCCAGCAGCCAAGATTCCCATAGCTGGCACAATGAGCAGTTCTTC. It translates to CASSQDSHSWHNEQFF. The rearrangement joins TRBV4-1 to TRBJ2-1; no clear D gene. Germline lookup yields CDR1 MGHRA and CDR2 YSYEKL. This CDR3 has 16 residues. With 0 bases removed from V and 5 bases from J, the gap between germline ends came to 14 bases.

The rearrangement joins TRBV6-4 to TRBJ2-3; weak D call: TRBD2 (6 bases). The ends were cut back, 8 bases at V and 1 base at J, with 10 bases in the middle. Germline CDR1 is MRHNA and CDR2 is SNTAGT. The CDR3 loop spans 13 amino acids. The CDR3 bases are TGTGCCAGCGGGACGGGGGGCACAGATACGCAGTATTTT. It is translated as CASGTGGTDTQYF.

In DNA, the CDR3 is TGTGCCAGCAGCGGGGGACTAGCCCGCTCCTACAATGAGCAGTTCTTC. It codes for CASSGGLARSYNEQFF. The chain couples TRBV9 to TRBJ2-1, with 9 bases aligning to TRBD2. This CDR3 contains 16 residues. The ends lost 3 bases at V and 0 bases at J; junction bases unmatched: 4. Germline assignment: CDR1 SGDLS and CDR2 YYNGEE.